One sample yielded the 8 T cell receptor beta chains listed below, sequenced in a study of identical twins. One entry per CDR3 protein results from TCRdb running MiXCR on the 5' RACE reads. The sample lists about 200,000 distinct CDR3 sequences, roughly a tenth occurring once. The sequenced sample consisted of memory T cells sorted from blood. The receptors here all came from a man aged 50 to 60 in good health.

This clonotype occurred many times. This chain uses TRBV28 with TRBJ1-2; D gene ambiguous. The CDR3 sequence is 16 residues long. V lost 2 bases, J lost 0 bases, and 13 bases lay in between. Germline V gives CDR1 MDHEN, CDR2 SYDVKM. The CDR3 DNA reads as TGTGCCAGCAGTTTAGCTCAGCAAGTAACTAACTATGGCTACACCTTC. It codes for CASSLAQQVTNYGYTF.

This clonotype has ten or more counts. V usage is TRBV28 and J usage is TRBJ2-7; tentatively, D is TRBD1 (6 bases). The germline gives CDR1 MDHEN, CDR2 SYDVKM. The V end was cut by 2 bases, the J end by 0 bases, with 11 bases between. The CDR3 is made up of 15 amino acids. This CDR3 is CASSLIGQSSYEQYF. The CDR3, as DNA: TGTGCCAGCAGTTTAATCGGACAGAGCTCCTACGAGCAGTACTTC.

This CDR3 is CASSLEFGQPQHF. Here the CDR3 DNA reads TGTGCCAGCAGCTTAGAGTTCGGGCAGCCCCAGCATTTT. J is TRBJ1-5 and V is TRBV7-6; D unresolved. Germline assignment: CDR1 SGHVS and CDR2 FNYEAQ. V was cut by 1 base and J by 7 bases, with 8 bases left in between. This CDR3 comprises 13 residues.

This clonotype has a handful of counts. This chain uses TRBV5-1 with TRBJ2-2; unclear D gene. The germline V gene has CDR1 SGHRS and CDR2 YFSETQ. CDR3 length equals 17 residues. With 1 base removed from V and 2 bases from J, the gap between germline ends came to 15 bases. The CDR3 loop reads CASSLYPIGLNTGELFF. Written as DNA, the CDR3 is TGCGCCAGCAGCTTGTACCCGATCGGGTTAAACACCGGGGAGCTGTTTTTT.

This clonotype was detected ten times or more. The rearrangement links TRBV20-1 to TRBJ2-4; D is unresolved. CDR1 and CDR2 (germline): DFQATT, SNEGSKA (reference sequence). The CDR3 contains 15 residues. V lost 0 bases and J 0 bases, leaving 9 bases between the germline ends. The CDR3 reads CSARERSSAKNIQYF. The DNA for the CDR3 is TGCAGTGCTAGAGAGCGGTCATCAGCCAAAAACATTCAGTACTTC.

Notes on this clonotype: One end of the junction varies from germline; a read error may be responsible. V is TRBV14 and J is TRBJ2-1; the D call may be TRBD1 or TRBD2 (6 bases each). Per germline, CDR1 SGHDN and CDR2 FVKESK. CDR3 length: 16 residues. The CDR3 bases are TGTGCCAGCTGCCAAACAGGTGGCAGGGGAGGCAATGAGCAGTTCTTC. Protein sequence: CASCQTGGRGGNEQFF.

This clonotype was recorded at least ten times. J is TRBJ1-1 and V is TRBV6-2 or TRBV6-3; D is possibly TRBD1 (6 bases). V dropped 8 bases and J dropped 2 bases, with 21 bases sitting between them. The CDR3 contains 16 residues. The V gene's germline CDR1 is MNHEY and CDR2 SVGEGT. For the CDR3, the DNA is TGTGCCAGCCAAGCCAGGGGACTCCCACCCAACACTGAAGCTTTCTTT. Protein sequence: CASQARGLPPNTEAFF.

This clonotype came up many times. This rearrangement joins TRBV4-2 to TRBJ1-5; maybe TRBD1 (6 bases). From germline, CDR1 is LGHNA and CDR2 YNFKEQ. V was pared by 1 base and J by 2 bases, with 9 bases between. The length of the CDR3 is 15 residues. CDR3 residues: CASSQGQDGNQPQHF. The DNA for the CDR3 is TGTGCCAGCAGCCAAGGACAGGACGGCAATCAGCCCCAGCATTTT.